Described below is a single TCR beta chain sequence and its context. These data originate in a study of T-cell memory formation after mild COVID-19. Germline V lookup: CDR1 SEHNR, CDR2 FQNEAQ (reference sequence). The CDR3 length is 14 residues. V trimming: 6 bases; J trimming: 1 base; junction bases outside the gene matches: 5. Constant-segment primers were used for 5'RACE, and the resulting TCR alpha and TCR beta cDNA libraries carried sample barcodes and UMIs. Each CDR3 protein is one row after TCRdb ran MiXCR on the 5' RACE reads. The sample records fewer than 450,000 distinct CDR3 sequences, about 21% being singletons.

Sequencing was performed on PBMCs or a T cell subset sorted from them (not recorded which). This receptor was identified in an adult woman who had mild COVID-19 (a few samples of this study predate the infection). Cell type and time point are not known. The chain carries TRBV7-9 and TRBJ2-7; TRBD1 matches at 8 bases. CDR3 protein: CASSTTGASYEQYF. Here the CDR3 DNA reads TGTGCCAGCAGTACGACAGGGGCGTCCTACGAGCAGTACTTC.